What follows are 2 T cell receptor beta chains derived from one specimen sequenced in a study of OX40 agonist ivuxolimab in advanced cancers. The data were produced by immunoSEQ multiplex PCR, yet TCRdb's version contains in-frame clones alone and is incomplete. The sample has about 30,000 clones; about 82% are singletons. The sample in question was CD4+ or CD8+ T cells sorted from blood, obtained in a trial of the OX40 agonist ivuxolimab. The source is an adult with an advanced solid tumor such as melanoma, head and neck, liver or kidney cancer.

This chain uses TRBV11-2 with TRBJ2-1; no clear D. The germline V gene has CDR1 SGHAT and CDR2 FQNNGV. Deletions cut 7 bases from V and 0 bases from J, with 13 bases between. The CDR3 is made up of 15 amino acids. The CDR3 sequence is CASMPTGSSYNEQFF. The CDR3 DNA follows: TGTGCCAGCATGCCGACCGGAAGCTCCTACAATGAGCAGTTCTTC.

DNA for the CDR3: TGTGCCAGCAGCTCGTGGACCAGGCACGAGCAGTACTTC. Amino acids: CASSSWTRHEQYF. This chain uses TRBV7-9 with TRBJ2-7, with D unclear. The V end lost 4 bases, the J end lost 5 bases, and 12 bases lay between the germline ends. Germline V gives CDR1 SEHNR, CDR2 FQNEAQ (reference sequence). This CDR3 contains 13 residues.